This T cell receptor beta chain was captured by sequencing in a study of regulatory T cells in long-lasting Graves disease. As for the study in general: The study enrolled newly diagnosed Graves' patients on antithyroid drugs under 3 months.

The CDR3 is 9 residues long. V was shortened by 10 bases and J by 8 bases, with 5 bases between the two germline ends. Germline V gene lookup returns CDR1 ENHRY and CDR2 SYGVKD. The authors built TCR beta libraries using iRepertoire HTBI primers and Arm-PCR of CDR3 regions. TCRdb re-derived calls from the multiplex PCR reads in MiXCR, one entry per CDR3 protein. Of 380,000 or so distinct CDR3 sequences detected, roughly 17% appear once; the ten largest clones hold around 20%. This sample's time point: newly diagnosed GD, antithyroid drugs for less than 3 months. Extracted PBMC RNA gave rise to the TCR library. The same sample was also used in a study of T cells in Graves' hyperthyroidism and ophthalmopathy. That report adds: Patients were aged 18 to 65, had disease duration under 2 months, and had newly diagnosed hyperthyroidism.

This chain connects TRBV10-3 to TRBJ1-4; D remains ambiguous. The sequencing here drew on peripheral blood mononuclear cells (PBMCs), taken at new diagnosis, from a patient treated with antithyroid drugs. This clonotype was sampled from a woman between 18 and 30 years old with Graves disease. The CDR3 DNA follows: TGTGCCAGCTGGGAAAAACTGTTTTTT. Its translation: CASWEKLFF.